The sequence of this T cell receptor beta chain was determined in a study of CD8 T cells in ankylosing spondylitis. Notes on the study in general: Reactive arthritis synovial fluid and blood previously showed some of these motif variants. Disease-linked clones displayed a CD8+ phenotype and appeared relatively rarely in peripheral blood. Reportedly, matched ankylosing spondylitis synovial fluid was significantly enriched for disease-linked clones.

This CDR3 is built from 14 residues. After removal of 6 bases from V and 4 bases from J, the junction contained 6 bases not matched to a gene. On this clonotype itself: The antigen is undetermined.

Libraries of TCR beta came from quantitative 5'-RACE with molecular barcodes. TCRdb reprocessed the 5' RACE reads via MiXCR and lists one record per CDR3 protein. The data contain 200,000 or so distinct CDR3 sequences, 10% to 15% of them seen just once; the ten biggest clones take up about 10%. This TCR came from a female donor with ankylosing spondylitis or in good health (not recorded which). The sample taken for sequencing was blood, either unsorted or a sorted T cell fraction (not recorded which). The V gene is TRBV12-3 or TRBV12-4, the J gene TRBJ2-5, with 9 positions matching TRBD1. CDR3 in DNA: TGTGCCAGCAGGGGACAGGGTTTAGCAGAGACCCAGTACTTC. Its protein is CASRGQGLAETQYF.